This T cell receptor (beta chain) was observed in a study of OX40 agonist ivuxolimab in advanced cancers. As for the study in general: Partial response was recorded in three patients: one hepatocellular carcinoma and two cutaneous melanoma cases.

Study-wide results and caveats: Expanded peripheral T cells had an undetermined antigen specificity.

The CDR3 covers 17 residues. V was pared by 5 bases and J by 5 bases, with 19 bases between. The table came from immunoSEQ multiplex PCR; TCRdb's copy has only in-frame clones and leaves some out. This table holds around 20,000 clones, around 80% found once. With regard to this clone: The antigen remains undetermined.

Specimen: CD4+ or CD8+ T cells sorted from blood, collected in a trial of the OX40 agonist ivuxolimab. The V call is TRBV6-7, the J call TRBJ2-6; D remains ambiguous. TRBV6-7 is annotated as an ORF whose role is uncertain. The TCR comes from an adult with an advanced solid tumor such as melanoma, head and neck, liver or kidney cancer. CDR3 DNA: TGTGCCAGCAGTGAGAGCGTATTTACAAGTCGGGCCAACGTCCTGACTTTC. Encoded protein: CASSESVFTSRANVLTF.